The 14 T cell receptor beta chains below all came from one sample that was sequenced in a study of blood T cell repertoires in COVID-19. Libraries were prepared by immunoSEQ multiplex PCR; TCRdb keeps only in-frame clonotypes and omits some of them. The sample includes about 42,000 clones, 80% to 90% of them seen just once. Sequencing was done on a sample of peripheral blood. The receptors derive from a young man with active or convalescent COVID-19.

This chain links TRBV6-5 with TRBJ1-2; D is unclear. Between the trimmed V and J ends, which lost 0 bases and 4 bases, there was a span of 9 bases. The CDR3 loop spans 14 amino acids. From germline, CDR1 is MNHEY and CDR2 SVGAGI. CDR3 region: CASSYSAMPYGYTF. CDR3 sequence (DNA): TGTGCCAGCAGTTACTCAGCCATGCCCTATGGCTACACCTTC.

The chain carries TRBV7-2 and TRBJ1-2; maybe TRBD1 (6 bases). There are 14 residues in the CDR3. Germline values: CDR1 SGHTA, CDR2 FQGNSA. V was shortened by 5 bases and J by 8 bases, with 18 bases between the two germline ends. Written as DNA, the CDR3 is TGTGCCAGCAGCCCCTCGGACAGCCTCGGGGGCTACACCTTC. It specifies CASSPSDSLGGYTF.

The chain has TRBV12-3 or TRBV12-4 and TRBJ1-2; D uncertain. The CDR3 has 11 amino acids. Trimming stripped 3 bases from V and 8 bases from J, with 7 bases between. The CDR3 DNA follows: TGTGCCAGCAGTTTCGCGGGGGGCTACACCTTC. It translates to CASSFAGGYTF.

This sequence joins TRBV29-1 and TRBJ2-1; D may be TRBD2 (7 bases). CDR1 and CDR2 (germline): SQVTM, ANQGSEA. CDR3 length equals 12 residues. The ends were cut back, 6 bases at V and 2 bases at J, with 8 bases in the middle. Here the CDR3 reads CSVGGPYNEQFF. The DNA for the CDR3 is TGCAGCGTGGGGGGGCCCTACAATGAGCAGTTCTTC.

The CDR3 DNA reads TGTGCCAGTAGTATTGCAACAGGTGCCAATCAGCCCCAGCATTTT. Its translation is CASSIATGANQPQHF. The V and J genes are TRBV19 and TRBJ1-5; TRBD1 is a possible D gene (5 bases). V was cut by 3 bases and J by 3 bases, with 12 bases left in between. Germline V gene data show CDR1 as LNHDA and CDR2 as SQIVND (reference sequence). CDR3 size: 15 residues.

This clone was detected only a few times. V and J are TRBV13 and TRBJ1-4, with D unclear. V lost 0 bases and J 1 base, leaving 9 bases between the germline ends. The CDR3 has 16 residues. Germline V CDR1 and CDR2: PRHDT, FYEKMQ (reference sequence). CDR3 sequence: CASSLGPELTNEKLFF. DNA for the CDR3: TGTGCCAGCAGCTTAGGACCGGAGTTAACTAATGAAAAACTGTTTTTT.

The genes are TRBV6-6 and TRBJ1-2; maybe TRBD1 (5 bases). The CDR3 spans 16 residues. V lost 6 bases, J lost 2 bases, and 19 bases lay in between. Germline CDR1 reads MNHNY; CDR2 reads SVGAGI (reference sequence). This CDR3 reads CASSRRTGSPNYGYTF. The CDR3 coding sequence is TGTGCCAGCAGCCGGCGAACAGGTAGCCCAAACTATGGCTACACCTTC.

The rearrangement joins TRBV5-1 to TRBJ2-3; D is unclear. The CDR3 has 16 residues. Trimming took 0 bases from V and 0 from J, leaving 11 bases between them. CDR1 is SGHRS, CDR2 YFSETQ, per germline. The CDR3 nucleotides read TGCGCCAGCAGCTTGGCCTCCTTTTCTAGCACAGATACGCAGTATTTT. It is translated as CASSLASFSSTDTQYF.

The CDR3 DNA reads as TGCGCCAGCAGCCACCGTGTGGGGGGCACCGGGGAGCTGTTTTTT. Translated, it gives CASSHRVGGTGELFF. The chain employs TRBV4-1 and TRBJ2-2, with TRBD2 as a possible D gene (6 bases). Germline CDR1 MGHRA, CDR2 YSYEKL. Trimming pared 3 bases from V and 4 bases from J, leaving 12 bases between. This CDR3 is built from 15 residues.

The chain recombines TRBV5-1 with TRBJ1-3; 7 bases are a match to TRBD1. Germline V gives CDR1 SGHRS, CDR2 YFSETQ. J gave up 0 bases and V 0 bases, and 3 bases lay outside the gene matches. The CDR3 is 16 amino acids. CDR3 in DNA: TGCGCCAGCAGCTTGGTTGGGACAGTCTCTGGAAACACCATATATTTT. Protein: CASSLVGTVSGNTIYF. Looking up the rest from reference TRBV5-1 and TRBJ1-3 gives the full variable domain: KAGVTQTPRYLIKTRGQQVTLSCSPISGHRSVSWYQQTPGQGLQFLFEYFSETQRNKGNFPGRFSGRQFSNSRSEMNVSTLELGDSALYLCASSLVGTVSGNTIYFGEGSWLTVV.

The chain has TRBV5-5 and TRBJ2-3; 8 bases match TRBD1. Germline CDR1 SGHKS, CDR2 YYEKEE (reference sequence). V shed 2 bases and J 0 bases; nucleotides not matched to a gene: 2. The CDR3 has 15 residues. The CDR3 is CASSFWTGSTDTQYF. The CDR3, as DNA: TGTGCCAGCAGCTTCTGGACAGGGAGCACAGATACGCAGTATTTT.

The chain recombines TRBV18 with TRBJ1-5; perhaps TRBD1 as D (5 bases). Germline V gene lookup returns CDR1 KGHSH and CDR2 LQKENI. The length of the CDR3 is 13 residues. Trimming cost V 5 bases and J 5 bases, with 10 bases left between them. The CDR3 DNA reads TGTGCCAGCTCAGGGGGGGTGGATCAGCCCCAGCATTTT. Amino acids: CASSGGVDQPQHF.

V gene TRBV25-1 combines with J gene TRBJ2-2, with 7 bases identical to TRBD2. The germline CDR1 and CDR2 sequences are MGHDK and SYGVNS. J gave up 4 bases and V 7 bases, and 12 bases lay outside the gene matches. CDR3 length equals 16 residues. The CDR3 DNA reads TGTGCCAGCACCCCTCTGGGGGGGTTGAGCACCGGGGAGCTGTTTTTT. Translation gives CASTPLGGLSTGELFF.

The CDR3 here is CASSDGGTGNTEAFF. The CDR3, as DNA: TGCGCCAGCAGTGATGGCGGTACAGGGAACACTGAAGCTTTCTTT. V is TRBV10-1 and J is TRBJ1-1; weak D call: TRBD1 (5 bases). Germline V gene lookup returns CDR1 WNHNN and CDR2 SYGVQD (reference sequence). V lost 3 bases and J 1 base, leaving 12 bases between the germline ends. This CDR3 is 15 amino acids long.